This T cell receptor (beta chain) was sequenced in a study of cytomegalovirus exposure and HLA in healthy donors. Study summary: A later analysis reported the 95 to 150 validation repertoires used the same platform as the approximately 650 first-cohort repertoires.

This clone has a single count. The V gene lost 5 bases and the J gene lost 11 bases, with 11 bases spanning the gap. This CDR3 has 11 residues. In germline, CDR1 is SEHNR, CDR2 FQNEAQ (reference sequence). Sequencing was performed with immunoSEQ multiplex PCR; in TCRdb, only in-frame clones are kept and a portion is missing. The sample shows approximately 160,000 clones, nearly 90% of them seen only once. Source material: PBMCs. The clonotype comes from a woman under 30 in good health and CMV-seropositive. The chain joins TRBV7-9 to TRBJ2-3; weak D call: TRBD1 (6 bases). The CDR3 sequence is CASSLWTVQYF. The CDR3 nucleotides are TGTGCCAGCAGCCTCTGGACAGTGCAGTATTTT. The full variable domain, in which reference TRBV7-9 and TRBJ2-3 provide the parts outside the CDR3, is DTGVSQNPRHKITKRGQNVTFRCDPISEHNRLYWYRQTLGQGPEFLTYFQNEAQLEKSRLLSDRFSAERPKGSFSTLEIQRTEQGDSAMYLCASSLWTVQYFGPGTRLTVL.